This T cell receptor beta chain stems from a study of cytomegalovirus exposure and HLA in healthy donors. The PCR used 60 Vbeta and 13 Jbeta primers. This table comes from immunoSEQ multiplex PCR, and its TCRdb copy is limited to in-frame clones, with some not included. Counted here are 85,000 to 130,000 clones, about 74% occurring once; the ten biggest clones make up approximately 4.8%. Study findings and constraints: Analysis performed later found 15,000 or so TCR beta sequences associated with HLA alleles at 0.05 false discovery rate. Trimming of TCR beta V- and J-genes showed a link, identified in a later analysis, to a missense DCLRE1C variant. The classifier was said to identify cytomegalovirus status with high specificity and sensitivity. Donors were assumed by presence/absence analyses to have roughly uniform sequencing depth.

In the case of this clone: Its antigen is still unknown.

This receptor was taken from a woman under 30 in good health and CMV-seropositive. The material sequenced was PBMCs.

CDR3 coding DNA: TGCGCCAGCAGCCTCCCGCTAGCGGGAGTCCCAGATACGCAGTATTTT. Encoded protein: CASSLPLAGVPDTQYF. This rearrangement joins TRBV5-1 to TRBJ2-3; 10 nucleotides line up with TRBD2. With V trimmed by 4 bases and J by 4 bases, 9 bases remained unmatched. The germline gives CDR1 SGHRS, CDR2 YFSETQ. The CDR3 loop spans 16 amino acids.